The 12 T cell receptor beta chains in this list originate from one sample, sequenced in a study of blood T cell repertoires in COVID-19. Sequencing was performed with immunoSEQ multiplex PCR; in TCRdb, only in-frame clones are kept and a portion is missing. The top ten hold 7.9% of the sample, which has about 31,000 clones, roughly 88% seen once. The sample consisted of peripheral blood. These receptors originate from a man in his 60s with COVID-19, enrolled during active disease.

The CDR3 DNA is TGCGCCAGCAGCCTGGGACAGGGGACGTCACCCCTCCACTTT. Amino acids: CASSLGQGTSPLHF. The chain has TRBV5-1 and TRBJ1-6, with TRBD1 matching over 10 bases. The CDR3 runs to 14 residues. V was pared by 4 bases and J by 10 bases, with 5 bases of the junction left unmatched. Germline CDR1 and CDR2: SGHRS and YFSETQ.

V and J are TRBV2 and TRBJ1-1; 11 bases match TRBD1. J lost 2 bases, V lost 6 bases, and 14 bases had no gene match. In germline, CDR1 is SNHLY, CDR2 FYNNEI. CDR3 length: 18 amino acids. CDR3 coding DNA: TGTGCCAGCAGCCCCAGCCCTCACGGACAGGGGGCAAACACTGAAGCTTTCTTT. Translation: CASSPSPHGQGANTEAFF. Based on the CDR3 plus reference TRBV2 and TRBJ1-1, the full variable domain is EPEVTQTPSHQVTQMGQEVILRCVPISNHLYFYWYRQILGQKVEFLVSFYNNEISEKSEIFDDQFSVERPDGSNFTLKIRSTKLEDSAMYFCASSPSPHGQGANTEAFFGQGTRLTVV.

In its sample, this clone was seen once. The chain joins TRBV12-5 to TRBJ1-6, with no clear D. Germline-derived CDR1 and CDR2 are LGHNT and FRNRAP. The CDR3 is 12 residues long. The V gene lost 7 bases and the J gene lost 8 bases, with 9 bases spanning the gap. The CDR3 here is CASALADSPLHF. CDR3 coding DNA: TGTGCTAGTGCCTTGGCCGATTCACCCCTCCACTTT.

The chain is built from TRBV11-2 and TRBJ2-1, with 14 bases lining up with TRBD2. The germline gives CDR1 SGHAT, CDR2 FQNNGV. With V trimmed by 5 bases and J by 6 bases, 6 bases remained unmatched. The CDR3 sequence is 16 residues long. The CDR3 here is CASSPGGLAGGNEQFF. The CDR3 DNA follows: TGTGCCAGCAGCCCCGGTGGACTAGCGGGAGGCAATGAGCAGTTCTTC.

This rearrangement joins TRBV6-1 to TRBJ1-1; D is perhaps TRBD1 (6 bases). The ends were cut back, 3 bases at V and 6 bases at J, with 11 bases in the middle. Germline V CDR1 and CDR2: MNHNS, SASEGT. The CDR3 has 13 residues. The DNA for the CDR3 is TGTGCCAGCAGTGAGGGGGGGCGCCCTGAAGCTTTCTTT. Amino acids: CASSEGGRPEAFF.

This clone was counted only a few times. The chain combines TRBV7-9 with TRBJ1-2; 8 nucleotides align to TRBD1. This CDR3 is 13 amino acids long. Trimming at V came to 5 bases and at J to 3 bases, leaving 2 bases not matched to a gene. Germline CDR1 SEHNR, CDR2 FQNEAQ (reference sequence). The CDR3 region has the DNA TGTGCCAGCAGCCTGGGACAGGACTATGGCTACACCTTC. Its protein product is CASSLGQDYGYTF.

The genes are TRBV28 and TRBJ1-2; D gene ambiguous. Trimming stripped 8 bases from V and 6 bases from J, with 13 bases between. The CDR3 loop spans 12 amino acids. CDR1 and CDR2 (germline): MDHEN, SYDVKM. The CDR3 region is CASEASGDGYTF. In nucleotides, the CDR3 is TGTGCCAGCGAGGCCTCGGGTGATGGCTACACCTTC.

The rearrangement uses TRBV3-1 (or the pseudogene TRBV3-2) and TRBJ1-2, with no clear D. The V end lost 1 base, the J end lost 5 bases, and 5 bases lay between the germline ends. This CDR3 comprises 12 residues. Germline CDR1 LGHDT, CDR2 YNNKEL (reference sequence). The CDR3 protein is CASSQGEYGYTF. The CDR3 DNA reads TGTGCCAGCAGCCAAGGAGAGTATGGCTACACCTTC.

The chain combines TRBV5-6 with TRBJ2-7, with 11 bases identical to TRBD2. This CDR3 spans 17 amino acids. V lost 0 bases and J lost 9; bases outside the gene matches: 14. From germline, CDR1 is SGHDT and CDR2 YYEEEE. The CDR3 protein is CASSLEVAGGYRGGQYF. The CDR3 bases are TGTGCCAGCAGCTTGGAAGTAGCGGGAGGGTATAGAGGAGGGCAGTACTTC.

The CDR3 loop is CATSEPRGQPQHF. The CDR3 bases are TGTGCCACCAGTGAACCTAGAGGGCAGCCCCAGCATTTT. The chain links TRBV24-1 to TRBJ1-5; D is uncertain. Trimming stripped 4 bases from V and 7 bases from J, with 10 bases between. This CDR3 spans 13 amino acids. The germline CDR1 and CDR2 sequences are KGHDR and SFDVKD.

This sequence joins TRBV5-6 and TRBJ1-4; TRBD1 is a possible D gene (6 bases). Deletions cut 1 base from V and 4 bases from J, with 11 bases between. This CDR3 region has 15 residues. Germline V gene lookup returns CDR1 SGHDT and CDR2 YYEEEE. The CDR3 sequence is CASSLWDTFNEKLFF. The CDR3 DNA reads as TGTGCCAGCAGCTTGTGGGACACCTTTAATGAAAAACTGTTTTTT.

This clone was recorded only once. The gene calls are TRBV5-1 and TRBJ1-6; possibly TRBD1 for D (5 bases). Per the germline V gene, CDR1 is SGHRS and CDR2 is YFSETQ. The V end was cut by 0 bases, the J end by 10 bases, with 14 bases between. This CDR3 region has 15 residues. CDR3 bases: TGCGCCAGCAGCTTGGGTCCAGGGTTTCGATCACCCCTCCACTTT. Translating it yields CASSLGPGFRSPLHF.